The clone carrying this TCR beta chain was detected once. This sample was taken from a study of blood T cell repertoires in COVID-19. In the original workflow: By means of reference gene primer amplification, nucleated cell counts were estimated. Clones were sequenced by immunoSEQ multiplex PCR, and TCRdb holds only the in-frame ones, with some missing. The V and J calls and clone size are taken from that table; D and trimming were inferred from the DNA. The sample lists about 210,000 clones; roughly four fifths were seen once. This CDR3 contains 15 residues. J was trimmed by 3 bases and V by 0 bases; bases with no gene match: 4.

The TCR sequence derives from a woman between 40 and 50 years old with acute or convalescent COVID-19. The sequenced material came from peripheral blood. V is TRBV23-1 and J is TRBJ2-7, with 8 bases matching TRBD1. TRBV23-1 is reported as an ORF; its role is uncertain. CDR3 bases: TGCGCCAGCAGTCAATCTTACAGGGGGGTCTACGAGCAGTACTTC. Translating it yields CASSQSYRGVYEQYF.